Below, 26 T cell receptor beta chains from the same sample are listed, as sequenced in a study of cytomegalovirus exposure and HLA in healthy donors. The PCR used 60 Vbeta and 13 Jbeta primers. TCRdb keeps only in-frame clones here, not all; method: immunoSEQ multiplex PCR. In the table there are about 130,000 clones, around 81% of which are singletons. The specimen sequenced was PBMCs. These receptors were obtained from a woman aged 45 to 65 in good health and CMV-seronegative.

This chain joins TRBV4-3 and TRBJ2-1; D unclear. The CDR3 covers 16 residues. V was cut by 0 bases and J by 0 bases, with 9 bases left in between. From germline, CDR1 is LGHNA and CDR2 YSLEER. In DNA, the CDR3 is TGCGCCAGCAGCCAAGAGTTCGCGAGCTCCTACAATGAGCAGTTCTTC. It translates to CASSQEFASSYNEQFF.

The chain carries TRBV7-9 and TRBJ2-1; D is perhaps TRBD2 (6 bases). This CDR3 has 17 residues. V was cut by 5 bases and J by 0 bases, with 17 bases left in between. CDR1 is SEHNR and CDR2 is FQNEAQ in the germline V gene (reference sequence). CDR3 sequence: CASSPRGGIPSYNEQFF. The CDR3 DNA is TGTGCCAGCAGCCCTCGTGGCGGGATACCCTCCTACAATGAGCAGTTCTTC.

CDR3 coding DNA: TGTGCCAGCATGCGGGGAGGGCCAGATACGCAGTATTTT. It encodes CASMRGGPDTQYF. This sequence joins TRBV2 and TRBJ2-3; 7 bases are a match to TRBD2. Germline V CDR1 and CDR2: SNHLY, FYNNEI. V was clipped by 7 bases and J by 4 bases; unmatched bases: 5. There are 13 residues in the CDR3. Looking up the rest from reference TRBV2 and TRBJ2-3 gives the full variable domain: EPEVTQTPSHQVTQMGQEVILRCVPISNHLYFYWYRQILGQKVEFLVSFYNNEISEKSEIFDDQFSVERPDGSNFTLKIRSTKLEDSAMYFCASMRGGPDTQYFGPGTRLTVL.

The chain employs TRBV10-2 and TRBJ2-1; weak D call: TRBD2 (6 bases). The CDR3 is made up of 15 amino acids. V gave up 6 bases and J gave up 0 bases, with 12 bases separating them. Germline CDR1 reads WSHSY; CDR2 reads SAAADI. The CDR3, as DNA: TGCGCCAGCAGCCTGGACGGGAGCTCCTACAATGAGCAGTTCTTC. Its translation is CASSLDGSSYNEQFF.

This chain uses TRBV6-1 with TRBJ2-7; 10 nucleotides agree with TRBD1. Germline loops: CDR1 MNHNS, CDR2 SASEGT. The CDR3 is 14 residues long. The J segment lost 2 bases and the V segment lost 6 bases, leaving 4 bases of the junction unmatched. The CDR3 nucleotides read TGTGCCAGCAGGGGGACAGGGGTACCCTACGAGCAGTACTTC. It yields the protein CASRGTGVPYEQYF.

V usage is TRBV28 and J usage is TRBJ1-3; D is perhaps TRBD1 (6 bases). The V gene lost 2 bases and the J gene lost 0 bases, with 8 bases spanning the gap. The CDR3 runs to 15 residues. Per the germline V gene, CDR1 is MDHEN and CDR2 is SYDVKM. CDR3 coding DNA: TGTGCCAGCAGTTTACAGGGGACCTCTGGAAACACCATATATTTT. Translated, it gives CASSLQGTSGNTIYF.

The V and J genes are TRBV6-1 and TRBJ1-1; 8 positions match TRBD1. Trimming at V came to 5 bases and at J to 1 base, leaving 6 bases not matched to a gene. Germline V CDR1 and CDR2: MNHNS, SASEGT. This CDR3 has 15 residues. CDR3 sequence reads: CASSQLTGANTEAFF. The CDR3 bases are TGTGCCAGCAGTCAGTTGACAGGGGCGAACACTGAAGCTTTCTTT.

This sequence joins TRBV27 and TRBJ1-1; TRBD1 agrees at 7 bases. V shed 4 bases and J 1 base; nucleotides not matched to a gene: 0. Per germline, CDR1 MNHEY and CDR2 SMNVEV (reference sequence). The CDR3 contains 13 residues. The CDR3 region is CASSWTGNTEAFF. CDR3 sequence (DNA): TGTGCCAGCAGTTGGACAGGGAACACTGAAGCTTTCTTT.

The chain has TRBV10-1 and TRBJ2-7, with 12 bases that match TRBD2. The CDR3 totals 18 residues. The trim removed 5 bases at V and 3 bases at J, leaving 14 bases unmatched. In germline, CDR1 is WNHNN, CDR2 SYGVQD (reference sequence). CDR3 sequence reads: CASSFTYGLAGSYYEQYF. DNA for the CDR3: TGCGCCAGCAGTTTCACTTATGGACTAGCGGGATCTTACTACGAGCAGTACTTC.

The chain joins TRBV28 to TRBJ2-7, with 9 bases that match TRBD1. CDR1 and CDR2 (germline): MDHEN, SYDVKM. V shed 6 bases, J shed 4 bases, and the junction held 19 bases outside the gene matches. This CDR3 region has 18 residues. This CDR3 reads CASSVPRVGTGFLYEQYF. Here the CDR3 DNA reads TGTGCCAGCAGCGTTCCCAGGGTGGGGACAGGGTTTTTGTACGAGCAGTACTTC.

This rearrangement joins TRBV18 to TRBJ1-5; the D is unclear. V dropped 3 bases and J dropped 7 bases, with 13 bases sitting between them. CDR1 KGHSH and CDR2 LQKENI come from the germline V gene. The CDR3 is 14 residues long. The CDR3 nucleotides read TGTGCCAGCTCACCCGATCGGGGAGGACAGCCCCAGCATTTT. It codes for CASSPDRGGQPQHF.

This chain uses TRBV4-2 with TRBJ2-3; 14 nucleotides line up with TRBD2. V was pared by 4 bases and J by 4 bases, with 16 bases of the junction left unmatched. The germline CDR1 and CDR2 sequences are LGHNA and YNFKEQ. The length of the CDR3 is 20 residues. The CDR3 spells CASSPIGETSGRGRADTQYF. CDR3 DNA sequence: TGTGCCAGCAGCCCTATCGGGGAGACTAGCGGGAGGGGTAGGGCAGATACGCAGTATTTT.

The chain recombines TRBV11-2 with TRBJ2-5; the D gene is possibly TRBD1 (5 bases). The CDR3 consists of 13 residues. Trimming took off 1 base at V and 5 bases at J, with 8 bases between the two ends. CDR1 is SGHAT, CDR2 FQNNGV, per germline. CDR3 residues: CASSLGGRETQYF. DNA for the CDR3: TGTGCCAGCAGCTTAGGGGGCCGGGAGACCCAGTACTTC. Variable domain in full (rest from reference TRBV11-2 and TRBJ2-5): EAGVAQSPRYKIIEKRQSVAFWCNPISGHATLYWYQQILGQGPKLLIQFQNNGVVDDSQLPKDRFSAERLKGVDSTLKIQPAKLEDSAVYLCASSLGGRETQYFGPGTRLLVL.

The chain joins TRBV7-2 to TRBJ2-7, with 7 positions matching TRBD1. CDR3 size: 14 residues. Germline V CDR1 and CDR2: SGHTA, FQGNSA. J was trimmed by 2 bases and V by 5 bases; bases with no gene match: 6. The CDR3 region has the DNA TGTGCCAGCAGCGCTCGGACAGGAACCTACGAGCAGTACTTC. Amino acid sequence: CASSARTGTYEQYF.

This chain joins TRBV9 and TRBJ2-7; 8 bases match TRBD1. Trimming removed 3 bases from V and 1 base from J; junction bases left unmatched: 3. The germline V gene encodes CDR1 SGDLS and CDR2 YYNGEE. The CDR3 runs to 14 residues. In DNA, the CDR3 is TGTGCCAGCAGCGCGGACAGGGTTTCCTACGAGCAGTACTTC. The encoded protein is CASSADRVSYEQYF.

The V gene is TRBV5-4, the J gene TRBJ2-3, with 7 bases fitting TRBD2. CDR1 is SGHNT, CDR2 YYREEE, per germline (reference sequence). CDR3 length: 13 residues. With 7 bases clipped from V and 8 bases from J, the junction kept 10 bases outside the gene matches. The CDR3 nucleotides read TGTGCCAGCCGACTAGCCGACGCCCGTACGCAGTATTTT. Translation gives CASRLADARTQYF.

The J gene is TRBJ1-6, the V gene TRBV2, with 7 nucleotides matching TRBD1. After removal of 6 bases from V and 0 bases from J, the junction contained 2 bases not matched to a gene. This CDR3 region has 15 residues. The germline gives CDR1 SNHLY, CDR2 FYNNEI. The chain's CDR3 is CASRQGSSYNSPLHF. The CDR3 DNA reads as TGTGCCAGCAGACAGGGGAGCTCCTATAATTCACCCCTCCACTTT.

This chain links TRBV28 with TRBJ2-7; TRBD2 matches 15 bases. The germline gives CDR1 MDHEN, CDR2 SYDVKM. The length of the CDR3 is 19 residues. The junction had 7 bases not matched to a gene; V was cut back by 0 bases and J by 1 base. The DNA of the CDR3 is TGTGCCAGCAGTTTATGGGGAGGGACTAGCGGGAGGAAGTCCTACGAGCAGTACTTC. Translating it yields CASSLWGGTSGRKSYEQYF.

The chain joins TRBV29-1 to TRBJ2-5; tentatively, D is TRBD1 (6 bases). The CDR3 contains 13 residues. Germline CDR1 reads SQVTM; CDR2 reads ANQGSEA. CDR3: CSVAPGALETQYF. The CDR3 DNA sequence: TGCAGTGTAGCCCCAGGGGCTCTGGAGACCCAGTACTTC.

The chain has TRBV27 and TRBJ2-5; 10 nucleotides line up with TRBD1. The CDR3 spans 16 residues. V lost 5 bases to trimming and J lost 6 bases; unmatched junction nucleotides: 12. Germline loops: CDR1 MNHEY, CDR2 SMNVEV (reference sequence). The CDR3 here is CASSPRQGAIEKTQYF. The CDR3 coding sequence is TGTGCCAGCAGTCCACGACAGGGGGCGATTGAAAAGACCCAGTACTTC.

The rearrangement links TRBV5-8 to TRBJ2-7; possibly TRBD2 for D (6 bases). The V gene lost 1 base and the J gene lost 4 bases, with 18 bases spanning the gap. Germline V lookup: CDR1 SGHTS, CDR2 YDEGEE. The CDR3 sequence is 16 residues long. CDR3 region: CASSLSGGRRLYEQYV. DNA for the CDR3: TGTGCCAGCAGCTTGAGCGGAGGGAGGAGGTTGTACGAGCAGTACGTC.

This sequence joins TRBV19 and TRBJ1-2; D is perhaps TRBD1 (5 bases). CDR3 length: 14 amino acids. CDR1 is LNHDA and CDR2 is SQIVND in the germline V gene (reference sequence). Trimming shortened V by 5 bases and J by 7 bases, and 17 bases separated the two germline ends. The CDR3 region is CASSSSGGAPGYTF. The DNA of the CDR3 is TGTGCCAGTAGTTCTTCCGGAGGGGCGCCTGGCTACACCTTC.

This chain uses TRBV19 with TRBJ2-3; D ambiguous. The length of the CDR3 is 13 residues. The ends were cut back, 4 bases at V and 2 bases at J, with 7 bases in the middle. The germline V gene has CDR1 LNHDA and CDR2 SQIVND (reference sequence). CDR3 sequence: CASSTTYTDTQYF. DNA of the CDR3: TGTGCCAGTAGTACCACTTACACAGATACGCAGTATTTT.

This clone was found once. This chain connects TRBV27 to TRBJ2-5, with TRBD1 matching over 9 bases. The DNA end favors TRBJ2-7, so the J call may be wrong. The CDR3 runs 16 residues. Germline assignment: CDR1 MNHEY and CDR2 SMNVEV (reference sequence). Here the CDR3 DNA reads TGTGCCAGCAGTTCATATAGACAGGGGGGCTCCTACGAGCAGTACTTC. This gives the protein CASSSYRQGGSYEQYF.

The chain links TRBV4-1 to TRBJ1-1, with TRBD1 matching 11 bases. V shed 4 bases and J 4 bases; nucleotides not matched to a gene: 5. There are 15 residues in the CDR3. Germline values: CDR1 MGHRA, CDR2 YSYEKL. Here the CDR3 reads CASSLEGQGVTEAFF. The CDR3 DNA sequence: TGCGCCAGCAGCCTGGAGGGACAGGGGGTCACTGAAGCTTTCTTT.

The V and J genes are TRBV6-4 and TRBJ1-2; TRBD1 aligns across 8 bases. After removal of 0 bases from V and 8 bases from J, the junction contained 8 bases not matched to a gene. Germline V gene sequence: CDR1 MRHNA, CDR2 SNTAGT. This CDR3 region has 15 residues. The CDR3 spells CASSDSNRGDGGYTF. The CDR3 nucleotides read TGTGCCAGCAGTGACTCGAACAGGGGGGACGGGGGCTACACCTTC.